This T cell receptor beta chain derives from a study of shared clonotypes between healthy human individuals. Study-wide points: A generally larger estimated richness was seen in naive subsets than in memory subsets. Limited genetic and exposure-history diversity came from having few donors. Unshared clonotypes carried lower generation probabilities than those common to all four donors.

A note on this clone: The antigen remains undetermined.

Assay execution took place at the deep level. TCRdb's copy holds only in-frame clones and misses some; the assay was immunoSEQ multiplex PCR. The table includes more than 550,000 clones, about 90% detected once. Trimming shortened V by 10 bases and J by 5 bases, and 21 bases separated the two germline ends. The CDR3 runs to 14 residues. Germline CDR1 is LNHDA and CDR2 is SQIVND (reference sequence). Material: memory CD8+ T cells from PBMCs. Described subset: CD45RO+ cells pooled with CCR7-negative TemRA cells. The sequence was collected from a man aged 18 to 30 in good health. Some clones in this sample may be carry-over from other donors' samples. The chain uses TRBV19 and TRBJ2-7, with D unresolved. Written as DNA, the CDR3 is TGTGCCACCCGACCTTATTCTGGGGTCCACGAGCAGTACTTC. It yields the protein CATRPYSGVHEQYF.